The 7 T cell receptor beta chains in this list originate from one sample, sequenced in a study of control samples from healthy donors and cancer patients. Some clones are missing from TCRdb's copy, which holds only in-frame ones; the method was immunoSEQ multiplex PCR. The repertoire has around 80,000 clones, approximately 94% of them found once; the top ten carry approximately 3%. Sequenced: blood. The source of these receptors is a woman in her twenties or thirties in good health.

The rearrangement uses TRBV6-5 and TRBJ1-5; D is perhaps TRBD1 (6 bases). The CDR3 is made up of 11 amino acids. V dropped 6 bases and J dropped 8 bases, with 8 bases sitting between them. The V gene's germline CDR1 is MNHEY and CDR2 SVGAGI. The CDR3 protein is CASRGAEPQHF. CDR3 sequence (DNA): TGTGCCAGCAGGGGGGCGGAGCCCCAGCATTTT.

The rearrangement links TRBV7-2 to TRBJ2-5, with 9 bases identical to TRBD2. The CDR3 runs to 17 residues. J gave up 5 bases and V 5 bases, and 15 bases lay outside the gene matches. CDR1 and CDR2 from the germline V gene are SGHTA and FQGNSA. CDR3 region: CASSPSEWGGGAETQYF. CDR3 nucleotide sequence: TGTGCCAGCAGCCCCTCAGAGTGGGGCGGGGGGGCGGAGACCCAGTACTTC.

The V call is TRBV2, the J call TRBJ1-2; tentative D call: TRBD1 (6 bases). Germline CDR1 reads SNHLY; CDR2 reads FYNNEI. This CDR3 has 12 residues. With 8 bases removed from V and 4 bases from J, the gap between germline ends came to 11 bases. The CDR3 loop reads CASCRGGYGYTF. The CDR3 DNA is TGTGCCAGCTGTAGAGGGGGCTATGGCTACACCTTC.

The CDR3, as DNA: TGTGCCTGGAGTGGAGACAGCAATCAGCCCCAGCATTTT. Protein product: CAWSGDSNQPQHF. This sequence joins TRBV30 and TRBJ1-5; D uncertain. Trimming pared 1 base from V and 1 base from J, leaving 5 bases between. The CDR3 runs to 13 residues. Germline V lookup: CDR1 GTSNPN, CDR2 SVGIG (reference sequence).

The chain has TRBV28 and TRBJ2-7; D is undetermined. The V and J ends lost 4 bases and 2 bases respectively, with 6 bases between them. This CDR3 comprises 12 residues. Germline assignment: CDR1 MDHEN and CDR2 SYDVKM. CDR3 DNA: TGTGCCAGCAGTTCAAAACCCTACGAGCAGTACTTC. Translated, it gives CASSSKPYEQYF.

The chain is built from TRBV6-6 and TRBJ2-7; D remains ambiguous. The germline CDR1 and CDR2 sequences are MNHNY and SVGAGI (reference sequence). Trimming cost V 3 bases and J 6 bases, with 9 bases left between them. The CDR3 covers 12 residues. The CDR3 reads CASSYEVGEQYV. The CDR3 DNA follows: TGTGCCAGCAGTTATGAGGTGGGCGAGCAGTACGTC.

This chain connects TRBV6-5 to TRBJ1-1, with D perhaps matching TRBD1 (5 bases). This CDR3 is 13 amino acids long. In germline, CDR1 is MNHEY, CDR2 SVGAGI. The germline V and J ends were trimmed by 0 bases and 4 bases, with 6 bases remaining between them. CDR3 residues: CASSYSGGTEAFF. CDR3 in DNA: TGTGCCAGCAGTTACTCTGGGGGCACTGAAGCTTTCTTT.